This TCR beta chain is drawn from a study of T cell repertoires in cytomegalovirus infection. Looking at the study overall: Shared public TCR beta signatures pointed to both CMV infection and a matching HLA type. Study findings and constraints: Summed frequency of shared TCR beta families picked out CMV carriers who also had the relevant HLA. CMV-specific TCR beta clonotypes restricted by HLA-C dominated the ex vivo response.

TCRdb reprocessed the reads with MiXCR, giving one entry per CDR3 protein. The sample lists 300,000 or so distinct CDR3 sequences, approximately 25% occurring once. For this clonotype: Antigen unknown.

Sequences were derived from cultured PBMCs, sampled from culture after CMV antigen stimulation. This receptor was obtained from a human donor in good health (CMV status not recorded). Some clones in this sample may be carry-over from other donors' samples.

The CDR3, as DNA: TGTGCCAGCAGTTTAGTTACGGAAGCCGGGGAGCTGTTTTTT. The encoded protein is CASSLVTEAGELFF. This rearrangement joins TRBV12-3 or TRBV12-4 to TRBJ2-2; D not resolved. CDR3 length: 14 amino acids. V was clipped by 1 base and J by 6 bases, with 9 bases between them.